The present T cell receptor (beta chain) was sequenced within a study of human T cells and chemical hapten exposure. On the study more broadly: Weekly diphenylcyclopropenone doses were given to patients' scalps across the approximately 22-week study. Study outcomes and limitations: TCRs whose frequency exceeded 1 in 1000 remained the same following DPC sensitization.

Sample time point: pre-sensitization, week 0. Treatment reported: therapeutic diphenylcyclopropenone sensitization with weekly scalp DPC. As the library was built, unique molecular identifiers were attached to individual cDNA molecules. TCRdb reanalysed the RACE reads using MiXCR and keeps one entry per CDR3 protein. Of tens of thousands of distinct CDR3 sequences in the sample, less than 15% were seen once. This clonotype was detected a few times. No antigen is known for it. The CDR3 is made up of 15 amino acids. Trimming shortened V by 0 bases and J by 0 bases, and 9 bases separated the two germline ends. In germline, CDR1 is SGHNT, CDR2 YYREEE (reference sequence).

The chain joins TRBV5-4 to TRBJ1-1; D not certain. This TCR came from a woman in her 50s with alopecia areata. Some clones in this sample may be carry-over from other donors' samples. Here the sequenced sample was whole blood, taken in connection with sensitization to the hapten diphenylcyclopropenone (DPC). CDR3 in DNA: TGTGCCAGCAGCTTGGCCAATTGGGTGAACACTGAAGCTTTCTTT. It specifies CASSLANWVNTEAFF.